A single sample is the source of the 7 T cell receptor beta chains below, sequenced in a study of long-term antiretroviral therapy in people with HIV. The run of the v3.0 immunoSEQ assay was at survey level. Sequencing was performed with immunoSEQ multiplex PCR; in TCRdb, only in-frame clones are kept and a portion is missing. Of about 34,000 clones listed, over 85% are singletons. The material was unsorted PBMCs, obtained just over 5 years after starting antiretroviral therapy. All receptors derive from a woman aged 45-60 years with HIV.

The chain recombines TRBV7-2 with TRBJ2-2; D is uncertain. Deletions cut 5 bases from V and 1 base from J, with 14 bases between. The germline CDR1 and CDR2 sequences are SGHTA and FQGNSA. CDR3 length: 16 residues. CDR3 loop: CASSLSPTGNTGELFF. The CDR3 DNA is TGTGCCAGCAGCCTGTCCCCCACTGGGAACACCGGGGAGCTGTTTTTT.

The rearrangement uses TRBV30 and TRBJ1-5; D is unclear. Trimming stripped 0 bases from V and 2 bases from J, with 14 bases between. This CDR3 contains 16 residues. Germline CDR1 reads GTSNPN; CDR2 reads SVGIG (reference sequence). The CDR3 bases are TGTGCCTGGAGTGTAAAGGGCTTCGTTGGCAATCAGCCCCAGCATTTT. This translates into CAWSVKGFVGNQPQHF.

The chain uses TRBV30 and TRBJ2-1, with D perhaps TRBD2 (6 bases). V was cut by 3 bases and J by 10 bases, with 22 bases left in between. CDR3 length: 15 residues. CDR1 and CDR2 (germline): GTSNPN, SVGIG (reference sequence). DNA of the CDR3: TGTGCCTGGAGGTTAACCGGGACTCCTCGATCGGAGCAGTTCTTC. It translates to CAWRLTGTPRSEQFF.

The chain employs TRBV25-1 and TRBJ1-1, with TRBD1 matching 7 bases. The ends lost 1 base at V and 1 base at J; junction bases unmatched: 9. The CDR3 has 17 amino acids. CDR1 and CDR2 from the germline V gene are MGHDK and SYGVNS. CDR3 sequence reads: CASSEWSSRTGNTEAFF. The CDR3 coding sequence is TGTGCCAGCAGTGAATGGTCATCCAGGACAGGGAACACTGAAGCTTTCTTT.

The chain is built from TRBV7-9 and TRBJ2-5; no clear D gene. Trimming shortened V by 5 bases and J by 7 bases, and 14 bases separated the two germline ends. Germline V gene sequence: CDR1 SEHNR, CDR2 FQNEAQ (reference sequence). CDR3 length: 13 amino acids. CDR3 region: CASSLSQDGTQYF. For the CDR3, the DNA is TGTGCCAGCAGCCTCTCCCAGGACGGGACCCAGTACTTC. The complete variable domain, with remaining parts taken from reference TRBV7-9 and TRBJ2-5, reads DTGVSQNPRHKITKRGQNVTFRCDPISEHNRLYWYRQTLGQGPEFLTYFQNEAQLEKSRLLSDRFSAERPKGSFSTLEIQRTEQGDSAMYLCASSLSQDGTQYFGPGTRLLVL.

The chain couples TRBV7-9 to TRBJ1-2, with D perhaps TRBD1 (6 bases). Germline V gives CDR1 SEHNR, CDR2 FQNEAQ (reference sequence). The CDR3 is 15 amino acids. V lost 7 bases, J lost 2 bases, and 17 bases lay in between. The CDR3 nucleotides read TGTGCCAGCACGTGGGGGGGCAGCCTCAACTATGGCTACACCTTC. It translates to CASTWGGSLNYGYTF.

The chain links TRBV2 to TRBJ2-3; TRBD2 agrees at 12 bases. V trimming: 6 bases; J trimming: 7 bases; junction bases outside the gene matches: 8. Germline V gene sequence: CDR1 SNHLY, CDR2 FYNNEI. The CDR3 contains 15 residues. The CDR3 spells CASRSLAGGPYTQYF. The CDR3 DNA reads TGTGCCAGCAGGTCCCTAGCGGGGGGGCCGTATACGCAGTATTTT.